This T cell receptor beta chain was documented in a study of shared clonotypes between healthy human individuals. Sequencing was performed with immunoSEQ multiplex PCR; in TCRdb, only in-frame clones are kept and a portion is missing. The sample lists a few hundred thousand clones, approximately 97% seen once, with about 0.06% in the top ten. CDR1 and CDR2 (germline): MNHNY, SVGAGI (reference sequence). V lost 6 bases and J 1 base, leaving 13 bases between the germline ends. The CDR3 contains 14 residues. This chain joins TRBV6-6 and TRBJ2-7; D is unresolved. What was sequenced was naive CD4+ T cells sorted from blood. Specified subset: CD45RA+ positively selected. The sequence derives from a woman aged 30 to 39 in good health. CDR3 sequence (DNA): TGTGCCAGCAGCCGAGAGAGCATGTCCTACGAGCAGTACTTC. Its protein is CASSRESMSYEQYF.